This T cell receptor beta chain emerged from a study of blood T cell repertoires in COVID-19 (dated by TCRdb to 2018 to 2020). The study in broad terms: Collaborator samples came from the United States, Italy and Spain and covered acute and convalescent phases of COVID-19. The material from the prospective study consisted of cDNA or gDNA derived from T cells, B-cell-depleted T cells, or PBMCs. Deeply sampled blood TCRbeta repertoires from subjects exposed to, actively infected with, or recovered from COVID-19 were included in the dataset. The repertoires were released in a freely available public database intended as a resource for research on the immune response to SARS-CoV-2. The samples were drawn from the first 160 participants of the ongoing ImmuneRACE study and from 1,254 subjects provided by 6 global collaborators. Nearly every sample came with metadata listing a de-identified subject ID, COVID-19 status, age in years and sex. HLA class I and class II types, where available, came from metadata supplied by the sample provider rather than from assay-based typing. Paper-wide results and their limitations: Clinical and demographic metadata were provided uncurated, with the amount varying by source and participant.

The immunoSEQ Assay, a bias-controlled multiplex PCR, was used to amplify TCRbeta CDR3 regions from genomic DNA. The source study handled its data this way. Nucleated cell counts per sample were estimated from amplification of reference gene primers within the assay. Sequence reads were collapsed and filtered to measure the absolute abundance of every unique TCRbeta CDR3 rearrangement. Productive Simpson clonality was computed per sample as the square root of Simpson's diversity index over productive rearrangements. TCRdb stores this immuneACCESS table with in-frame sequences only. Part of the clones is absent; in the studies checked, under half of the shortfall reflects unresolved V genes, and no reason is known for the rest. Clone size and V and J calls were adopted from that table, with D and trimming inferred from the DNA. The sample table records over 200,000 clones; more than 75% of these occur just once. The ten largest clones represent approximately 10% of the sample.

Note on this clone: Its antigen is not yet known. It has no much larger one-base neighbor in the sample; base qualities were not kept.

At one collaborating source in Seattle, patients were enrolled during active infection and were followed longitudinally through the course of disease. Collaborating institutions collected whole blood in K2EDTA tubes following their own protocols. For TCRbeta analysis, collaborator samples were shipped as frozen whole blood, as isolated PBMCs, or as DNA extracted from either sample type. The V and J ends are trimmed by 2 bases and 9 bases, leaving 20 bases between them. From the cysteine through the phenylalanine, the CDR3 covers 16 amino acids. The retained sequence is limited to the CDR3, 48 bases, with the frame set at the first base. CDR1 and CDR2 are drawn from the germline V gene: SGHVS, FQNEAQ.

Sequencing used peripheral blood. The rearrangement combines TRBV7-8 with TRBJ2-1; matching of 6 bases hints at TRBD1 as the D gene. The TCR comes from a man in his fifties with COVID-19, enrolled during active disease. Read as DNA, the sequence is TGTGCCAGCAGCTTATGGGTGGTAAACAGGGCTAGTGAGCAGTTCTTC. Its protein product is CASSLWVVNRASEQFF. The reference TRBV7-8 and TRBJ2-1 proteins fill in what lies around the CDR3, so the full variable domain reads GAGVSQSPRYKVAKRGQDVALRCDPISGHVSLFWYQQALGQGPEFLTYFQNEAQLDKSGLPSDRFFAERPEGSVSTLKIQRTQQEDSAVYLCASSLWVVNRASEQFFGPGTRLTVL.